This TCR beta chain was retrieved from a study of technical replicates of blood from a handful of donors. Measured with immunoSEQ multiplex PCR; TCRdb has only the in-frame clones, and not every one. Of 60,000 or so clones in the sample, around 97% were seen once. Germline loops: CDR1 SGDLS, CDR2 YYNGEE. Germline trimming cut 4 bases from V and 6 bases from J; bases unmatched to any gene: 9. There are 15 residues in the CDR3. Sequencing was done on a sample of T cells isolated from PBMCs. This clonotype originated in a human donor in good health. The chain employs TRBV9 and TRBJ1-5; TRBD1 matches at 8 bases. The CDR3 spells CASSPDRGRGQPQHF. The CDR3 DNA is TGTGCCAGCAGCCCTGACAGGGGCCGGGGTCAGCCCCAGCATTTT. Looking up the rest from reference TRBV9 and TRBJ1-5 gives the full variable domain: DSGVTQTPKHLITATGQRVTLRCSPRSGDLSVYWYQQSLDQGLQFLIQYYNGEERAKGNILERFSAQQFPDLHSELNLSSLELGDSALYFCASSPDRGRGQPQHFGDGTRLSIL.